The 23 T cell receptor beta chains presented below share a single source sample, sequenced in a study of CD8+ T cells in alopecia areata. Following RNA extraction, reverse transcription yielded cDNA that acted as the sequencing template. TCRdb's copy holds only in-frame clones and misses some; the assay was immunoSEQ multiplex PCR. The sample lists approximately 100,000 clones; roughly 50% were seen once. The material sequenced was CD4+ T cells sorted from blood. These receptors all stem from a human donor in good health.

The chain couples TRBV9 to TRBJ2-1; D remains unclear. V was shortened by 0 bases and J by 2 bases, with 9 bases between the two germline ends. This CDR3 is 15 amino acids long. Germline V gene sequence: CDR1 SGDLS, CDR2 YYNGEE. The CDR3 DNA follows: TGTGCCAGCAGCGTAGGGGCTACCCCCTACAATGAGCAGTTCTTC. Amino acid sequence: CASSVGATPYNEQFF.

J is TRBJ1-2 and V is TRBV4-3; 7 bases line up with TRBD1. Germline CDR1 is LGHNA and CDR2 is YSLEER. The length of the CDR3 is 16 residues. Germline trimming cut 0 bases from V and 4 bases from J; bases unmatched to any gene: 8. The CDR3 nucleotides read TGCGCCAGCAGCCAAGATCATAAAACAGGGGCCTATGGCTACACCTTC. This codes for CASSQDHKTGAYGYTF.

The gene calls are TRBV30 and TRBJ2-1; D ambiguous. This CDR3 spans 10 amino acids. Trimming took off 1 base at V and 13 bases at J, with 8 bases between the two ends. Germline CDR1 reads GTSNPN; CDR2 reads SVGIG (reference sequence). The CDR3 sequence is CAWSAVGQFF. The CDR3 nucleotides are TGTGCCTGGAGTGCAGTCGGTCAGTTCTTC.

The rearrangement joins TRBV7-8 to TRBJ2-6; unclear D gene. V dropped 1 base and J dropped 0 bases, with 16 bases sitting between them. This CDR3 comprises 19 residues. CDR1 is SGHVS and CDR2 is FQNEAQ in the germline V gene. CDR3 residues: CASSLVPMAAHSGANVLTF. The CDR3 DNA is TGTGCCAGCAGCTTAGTTCCGATGGCAGCTCACTCTGGGGCCAACGTCCTGACTTTC. The variable domain in full, completed from reference TRBV7-8 and TRBJ2-6, reads GAGVSQSPRYKVAKRGQDVALRCDPISGHVSLFWYQQALGQGPEFLTYFQNEAQLDKSGLPSDRFFAERPEGSVSTLKIQRTQQEDSAVYLCASSLVPMAAHSGANVLTFGAGSRLTVL.

The chain employs TRBV27 and TRBJ2-2; TRBD2 is a possible D gene (5 bases). Germline V lookup: CDR1 MNHEY, CDR2 SMNVEV (reference sequence). The CDR3 consists of 14 residues. Trimming shortened V by 3 bases and J by 4 bases, and 9 bases separated the two germline ends. CDR3 coding DNA: TGTGCCAGCAGTTTCCAAGGGAGCACCGGGGAGCTGTTTTTT. It yields the protein CASSFQGSTGELFF.

This sequence joins TRBV4-1 and TRBJ1-1; weak D call: TRBD1 (5 bases). V was shortened by 1 base and J by 3 bases, with 12 bases between the two germline ends. The CDR3 loop spans 15 amino acids. Germline values: CDR1 MGHRA, CDR2 YSYEKL. The CDR3 protein is CASSQVDRGDTEAFF. The CDR3 nucleotides are TGCGCCAGCAGCCAAGTCGATCGGGGGGACACTGAAGCTTTCTTT.

The J gene is TRBJ1-2, the V gene TRBV18; D not resolved. The germline V gene encodes CDR1 KGHSH and CDR2 LQKENI. V dropped 3 bases and J dropped 12 bases, with 14 bases sitting between them. CDR3 length: 12 amino acids. The CDR3 spells CASSPKTAVDTF. DNA of the CDR3: TGTGCCAGCTCACCGAAGACGGCGGTTGACACCTTC.

In DNA form, the CDR3 reads TGTGCCATCAGTGATGGGACAGGGTATGGTGAAGCTTTCTTT. This translates into CAISDGTGYGEAFF. The chain carries TRBV10-3 and TRBJ1-1; 9 bases are shared with TRBD1. The CDR3 loop spans 14 amino acids. Germline trimming cut 3 bases from V and 7 bases from J; bases unmatched to any gene: 6. Germline V lookup: CDR1 ENHRY, CDR2 SYGVKD.

The chain is built from TRBV29-1 and TRBJ1-1, with no clear D. Between the trimmed V and J ends, which lost 0 bases and 1 base, there was a span of 9 bases. CDR1 is SQVTM and CDR2 is ANQGSEA in the germline V gene. The CDR3 is 14 residues long. This chain's CDR3 is CSVEDPSRNTEAFF. In DNA form, the CDR3 reads TGCAGCGTTGAAGATCCCAGCCGGAACACTGAAGCTTTCTTT.

This rearrangement joins TRBV19 to TRBJ2-5; 8 positions agree with TRBD2. Trimming took 9 bases from V and 3 from J; bases not matched to a gene: 12. This CDR3 region has 15 residues. Germline values: CDR1 LNHDA, CDR2 SQIVND (reference sequence). The CDR3 nucleotides are TGTGCCAGCTCCGGGGGGGCTGGAGGGGAAGAGACCCAGTACTTC. Translating it yields CASSGGAGGEETQYF. The full variable domain, its missing parts supplied by reference TRBV19 and TRBJ2-5, is DGGITQSPKYLFRKEGQNVTLSCEQNLNHDAMYWYRQDPGQGLRLIYYSQIVNDFQKGDIAEGYSVSREKKESFPLTVTSAQKNPTAFYLCASSGGAGGEETQYFGPGTRLLVL.

The rearrangement links TRBV5-1 to TRBJ1-6, with 7 bases matching TRBD1. In germline, CDR1 is SGHRS, CDR2 YFSETQ. V lost 4 bases and J lost 7; bases outside the gene matches: 11. This CDR3 contains 16 residues. CDR3 loop: CASSLGQSHFNSPLHF. CDR3 sequence (DNA): TGCGCCAGCAGCCTGGGACAGTCGCACTTCAATTCACCCCTCCACTTT.

This sequence joins TRBV9 and TRBJ1-2; D uncertain. The V and J ends lost 2 bases and 7 bases respectively, with 12 bases between them. There are 13 residues in the CDR3. Germline CDR1 and CDR2: SGDLS and YYNGEE. CDR3 sequence reads: CASSVSPGSGYTF. The DNA for the CDR3 is TGTGCCAGCAGCGTCTCCCCGGGGTCTGGCTACACCTTC. The whole variable domain, filled in from reference TRBV9 and TRBJ1-2, reads DSGVTQTPKHLITATGQRVTLRCSPRSGDLSVYWYQQSLDQGLQFLIQYYNGEERAKGNILERFSAQQFPDLHSELNLSSLELGDSALYFCASSVSPGSGYTFGSGTRLTVV.

The rearrangement uses TRBV7-8 and TRBJ1-1; the D gene is possibly TRBD1 (5 bases). There are 13 residues in the CDR3. Trimming cost V 1 base and J 3 bases, with 6 bases left between them. CDR1 is SGHVS and CDR2 is FQNEAQ in the germline V gene. CDR3 bases: TGTGCCAGCAGCTTAGAAGGGGACACTGAAGCTTTCTTT. Translated, it gives CASSLEGDTEAFF.

The chain joins TRBV7-9 to TRBJ2-5, with D perhaps matching TRBD1 (5 bases). Germline V gene data show CDR1 as SEHNR and CDR2 as FQNEAQ (reference sequence). The CDR3 runs 16 residues. Trimming cost V 3 bases and J 4 bases, with 18 bases left between them. The CDR3 nucleotides read TGTGCCAGCAGCTTGCAGGGCGCGGCCGGAGCAGAGACCCAGTACTTC. Its translation is CASSLQGAAGAETQYF. The variable domain in full, with the rest retrieved from reference TRBV7-9 and TRBJ2-5, is DTGVSQNPRHKITKRGQNVTFRCDPISEHNRLYWYRQTLGQGPEFLTYFQNEAQLEKSRLLSDRFSAERPKGSFSTLEIQRTEQGDSAMYLCASSLQGAAGAETQYFGPGTRLLVL.

The chain couples TRBV28 to TRBJ1-3, with TRBD1 matching over 10 bases. The V gene's germline CDR1 is MDHEN and CDR2 SYDVKM. With 3 bases clipped from V and 8 bases from J, the junction kept 4 bases outside the gene matches. The CDR3 runs to 14 residues. The CDR3 here is CASSFTGTGDTIYF. The CDR3 coding sequence is TGTGCCAGCAGTTTCACCGGGACAGGGGACACCATATATTTT.

This clone has only a few counts. V gene TRBV4-3 combines with J gene TRBJ2-2, with D perhaps matching TRBD1 (5 bases). V was pared by 1 base and J by 5 bases, with 14 bases between. The length of the CDR3 is 16 residues. Germline V gene sequence: CDR1 LGHNA, CDR2 YSLEER. CDR3 sequence: CASSQGSWAGTGELFF. The CDR3 region has the DNA TGCGCCAGCAGCCAAGGGTCGTGGGCAGGGACCGGGGAGCTGTTTTTT.

The rearrangement links TRBV27 to TRBJ2-1; D unclear. This CDR3 spans 15 amino acids. With 3 bases removed from V and 4 bases from J, the gap between germline ends came to 13 bases. Germline V lookup: CDR1 MNHEY, CDR2 SMNVEV (reference sequence). CDR3 loop: CASSFLANTYNEQFF. CDR3 nucleotide sequence: TGTGCCAGCAGTTTTCTGGCTAACACGTACAATGAGCAGTTCTTC.

The chain employs TRBV23-1 and TRBJ2-7; D uncertain. TRBV23-1 is placed among ORFs of uncertain function. The CDR3 length is 14 residues. The V gene lost 1 base and the J gene lost 3 bases, with 10 bases spanning the gap. Written as DNA, the CDR3 is TGCGCCAGCAGTCAATTGTATTTAGTCTACGAGCAGTACTTC. Amino acid sequence: CASSQLYLVYEQYF.

This clone was found a few times. J is TRBJ1-6 and V is TRBV4-3; D is undetermined. The V and J ends lost 0 bases and 7 bases respectively, with 13 bases between them. Germline V gene sequence: CDR1 LGHNA, CDR2 YSLEER. CDR3 size: 16 residues. In nucleotides, the CDR3 is TGCGCCAGCAGCCAAGACCCCGAGTTGGCCAATTCACCCCTCCACTTT. As protein: CASSQDPELANSPLHF.

J is TRBJ1-6 and V is TRBV25-1; D call uncertain. This CDR3 comprises 15 residues. CDR1 and CDR2 (germline): MGHDK, SYGVNS. V was cut by 7 bases and J by 9 bases, with 19 bases left in between. CDR3 in amino acids: CASTSRPDPTSPLHF. Here the CDR3 DNA reads TGTGCCAGCACCTCCCGACCGGACCCGACTTCACCCCTCCACTTT.

The CDR3 loop is CASGLFYDREGSPLHF. In nucleotides, the CDR3 is TGTGCTAGTGGTTTGTTCTACGACAGGGAAGGTTCACCCCTCCACTTT. This chain uses TRBV12-5 with TRBJ1-6, with 7 bases fitting TRBD1. The CDR3 loop spans 16 amino acids. Germline loops: CDR1 LGHNT, CDR2 FRNRAP. V lost 2 bases to trimming and J lost 9 bases; unmatched junction nucleotides: 10.

This clone was counted at least ten times. This chain joins TRBV7-8 and TRBJ2-1; no reliable D call. The CDR3 totals 11 residues. Trimming cost V 8 bases and J 3 bases, with 5 bases left between them. Germline CDR1 is SGHVS and CDR2 is FQNEAQ. The CDR3 sequence is CASGYYNEQFF. DNA of the CDR3: TGTGCCAGCGGCTACTACAATGAGCAGTTCTTC.

This clone has more than one count but fewer than ten. The chain carries TRBV6-5 and TRBJ1-5, with 8 bases that match TRBD1. The CDR3 runs to 13 residues. V lost 5 bases and J lost 5; bases outside the gene matches: 2. The germline CDR1 and CDR2 sequences are MNHEY and SVGAGI. The CDR3 region has the DNA TGTGCCAGCAGTGTGGACAGGGATCAGCCCCAGCATTTT. Its translation: CASSVDRDQPQHF.